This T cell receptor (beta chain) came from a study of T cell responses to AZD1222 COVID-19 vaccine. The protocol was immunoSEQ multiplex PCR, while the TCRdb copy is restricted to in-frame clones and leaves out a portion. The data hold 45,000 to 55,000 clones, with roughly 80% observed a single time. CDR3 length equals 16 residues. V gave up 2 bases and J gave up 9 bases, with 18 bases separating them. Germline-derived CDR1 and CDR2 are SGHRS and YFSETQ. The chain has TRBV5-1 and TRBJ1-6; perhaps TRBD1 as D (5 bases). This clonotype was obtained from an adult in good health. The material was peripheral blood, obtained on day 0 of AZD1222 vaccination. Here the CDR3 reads CASSFGAAGNTSPLHF. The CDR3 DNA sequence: TGCGCCAGCAGCTTCGGGGCAGCCGGTAATACTTCACCCCTCCACTTT.